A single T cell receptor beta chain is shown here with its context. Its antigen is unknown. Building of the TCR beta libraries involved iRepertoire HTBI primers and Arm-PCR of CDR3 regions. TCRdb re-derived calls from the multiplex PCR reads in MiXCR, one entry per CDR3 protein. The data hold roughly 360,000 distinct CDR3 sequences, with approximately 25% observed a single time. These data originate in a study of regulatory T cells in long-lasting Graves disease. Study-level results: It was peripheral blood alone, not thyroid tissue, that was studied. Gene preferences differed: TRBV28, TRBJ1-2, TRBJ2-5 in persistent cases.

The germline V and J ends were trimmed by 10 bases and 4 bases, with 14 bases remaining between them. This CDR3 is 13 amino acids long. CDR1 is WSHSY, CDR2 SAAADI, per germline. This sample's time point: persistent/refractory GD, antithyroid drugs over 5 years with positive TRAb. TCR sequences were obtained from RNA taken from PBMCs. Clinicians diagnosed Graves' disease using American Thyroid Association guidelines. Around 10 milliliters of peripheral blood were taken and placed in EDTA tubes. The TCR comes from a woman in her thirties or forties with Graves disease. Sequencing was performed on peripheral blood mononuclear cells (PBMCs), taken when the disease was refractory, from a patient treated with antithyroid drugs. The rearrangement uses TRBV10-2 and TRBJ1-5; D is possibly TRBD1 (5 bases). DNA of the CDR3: TGCGCCACCGGGGGAGGCAGGAATCAGCCCCAGCATTTT. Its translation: CATGGGRNQPQHF.